The clone carrying this T cell receptor (beta chain) was observed a handful of times. The antigen is not known. Germline loops: CDR1 LNHNV, CDR2 YYDKDF (reference sequence). CDR3 length: 20 amino acids. V trimming: 1 base; J trimming: 5 bases; junction bases outside the gene matches: 18. cDNA libraries of TCR beta carried unique molecular identifiers. MiXCR, applied by TCRdb to the PCR reads, yields one record per CDR3 protein. The sample shows 650,000 to 850,000 distinct CDR3 sequences, around 53% of them seen only once. The entry originates in a study of post-analysis software for immune sequencing data. Study findings and constraints: Compared with controls, patients showed significantly lower normalized Chao1 diversity. Included in a set of four or five TRBV segments more frequent in patients than controls were TRBV5-6, TRBV5-1 and TRBV20-1.

Sequencing was done on a sample of blood. This clonotype was obtained from a girl between 5 and 17 years old with multiple sclerosis. The chain employs TRBV15 and TRBJ2-4, with TRBD2 identical over 9 bases. This chain's CDR3 is CATSRAFTGTSLRGENIQYF. CDR3 nucleotides: TGTGCCACCAGCAGAGCCTTTACCGGGACTAGCCTGCGTGGTGAAAACATTCAGTACTTC. The full variable domain, its missing parts supplied by reference TRBV15 and TRBJ2-4, is DAMVIQNPRYQVTQFGKPVTLSCSQTLNHNVMYWYQQKSSQAPKLLFHYYDKDFNNEADTPDNFQSRRPNTSFCFLDIRSPGLGDTAMYLCATSRAFTGTSLRGENIQYFGAGTRLSVL.